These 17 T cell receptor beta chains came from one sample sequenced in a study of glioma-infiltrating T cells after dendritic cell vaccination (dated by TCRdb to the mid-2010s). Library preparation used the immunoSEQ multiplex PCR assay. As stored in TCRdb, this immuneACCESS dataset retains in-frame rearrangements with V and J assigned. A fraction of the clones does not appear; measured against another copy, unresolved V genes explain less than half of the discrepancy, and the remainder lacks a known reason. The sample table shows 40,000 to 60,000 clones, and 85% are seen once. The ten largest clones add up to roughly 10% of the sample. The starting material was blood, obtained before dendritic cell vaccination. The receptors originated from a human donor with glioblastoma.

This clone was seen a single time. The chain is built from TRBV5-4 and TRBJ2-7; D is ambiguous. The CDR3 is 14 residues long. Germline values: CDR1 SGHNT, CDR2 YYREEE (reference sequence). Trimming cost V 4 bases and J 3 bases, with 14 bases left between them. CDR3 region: CASSPGQSGYEQYF. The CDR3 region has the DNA TGTGCCAGCAGCCCAGGTCAGTCCGGCTACGAGCAGTACTTC.

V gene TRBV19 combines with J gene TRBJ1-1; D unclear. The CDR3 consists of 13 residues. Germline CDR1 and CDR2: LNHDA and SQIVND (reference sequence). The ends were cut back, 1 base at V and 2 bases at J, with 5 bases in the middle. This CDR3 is CASSIASNTEAFF. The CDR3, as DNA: TGTGCCAGTAGTATAGCTTCTAACACTGAAGCTTTCTTT.

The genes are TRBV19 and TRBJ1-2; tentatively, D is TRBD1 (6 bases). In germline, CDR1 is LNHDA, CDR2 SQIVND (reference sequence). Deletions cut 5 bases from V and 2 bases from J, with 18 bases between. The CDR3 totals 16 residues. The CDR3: CASSARTGLGNYGYTF. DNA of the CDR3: TGTGCCAGTAGTGCTCGAACAGGGTTGGGCAACTATGGCTACACCTTC.

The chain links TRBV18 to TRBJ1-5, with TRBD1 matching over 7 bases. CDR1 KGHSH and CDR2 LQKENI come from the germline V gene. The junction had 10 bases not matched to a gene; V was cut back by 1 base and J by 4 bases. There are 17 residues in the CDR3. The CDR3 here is CASSPLPQGVLNQPQHF. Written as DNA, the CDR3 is TGTGCCAGCTCACCACTCCCTCAGGGGGTCCTTAATCAGCCCCAGCATTTT.

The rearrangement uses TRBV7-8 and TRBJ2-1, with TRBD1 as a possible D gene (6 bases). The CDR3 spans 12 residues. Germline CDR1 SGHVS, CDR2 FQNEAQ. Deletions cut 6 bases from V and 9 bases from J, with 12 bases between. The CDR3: CASSSRQVEQFF. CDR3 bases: TGTGCCAGCAGTTCTAGACAGGTTGAGCAGTTCTTC. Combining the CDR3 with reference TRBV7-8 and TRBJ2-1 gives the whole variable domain GAGVSQSPRYKVAKRGQDVALRCDPISGHVSLFWYQQALGQGPEFLTYFQNEAQLDKSGLPSDRFFAERPEGSVSTLKIQRTQQEDSAVYLCASSSRQVEQFFGPGTRLTVL.

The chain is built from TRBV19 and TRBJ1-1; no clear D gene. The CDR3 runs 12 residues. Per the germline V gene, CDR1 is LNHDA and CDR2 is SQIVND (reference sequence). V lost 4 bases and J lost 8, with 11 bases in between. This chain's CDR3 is CASSTGYLEAFF. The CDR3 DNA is TGTGCCAGTAGTACCGGGTATTTGGAAGCTTTCTTT.

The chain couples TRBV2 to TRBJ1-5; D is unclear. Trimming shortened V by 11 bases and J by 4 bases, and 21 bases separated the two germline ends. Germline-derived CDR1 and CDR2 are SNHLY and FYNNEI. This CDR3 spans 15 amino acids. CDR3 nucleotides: TGTGCCTCCCACGGAGGGCGGAACTTGAATCAGCCCCAGCATTTT. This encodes CASHGGRNLNQPQHF.

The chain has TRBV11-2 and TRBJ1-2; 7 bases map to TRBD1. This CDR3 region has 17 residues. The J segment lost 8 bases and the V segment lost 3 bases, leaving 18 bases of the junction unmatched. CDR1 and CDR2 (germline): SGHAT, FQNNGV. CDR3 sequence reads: CASSLFGRGSAMGGYTF. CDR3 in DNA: TGTGCCAGCAGCTTGTTCGGCAGGGGGTCAGCTATGGGAGGCTACACCTTC. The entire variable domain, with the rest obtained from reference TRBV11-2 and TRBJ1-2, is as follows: EAGVAQSPRYKIIEKRQSVAFWCNPISGHATLYWYQQILGQGPKLLIQFQNNGVVDDSQLPKDRFSAERLKGVDSTLKIQPAKLEDSAVYLCASSLFGRGSAMGGYTFGSGTRLTVV.

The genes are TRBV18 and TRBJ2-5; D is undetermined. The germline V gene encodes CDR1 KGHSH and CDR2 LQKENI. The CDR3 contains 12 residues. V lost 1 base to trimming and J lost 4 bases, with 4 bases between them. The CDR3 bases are TGTGCCAGCTCACCACAGCGAGAGACCCAGTACTTC. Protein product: CASSPQRETQYF.

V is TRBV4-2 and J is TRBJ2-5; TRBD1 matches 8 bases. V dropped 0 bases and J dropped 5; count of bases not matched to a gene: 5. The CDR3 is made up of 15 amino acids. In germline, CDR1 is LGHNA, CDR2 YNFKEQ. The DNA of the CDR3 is TGTGCCAGCAGCCAAGATCCCAGGGGGCGGGAGACCCAGTACTTC. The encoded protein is CASSQDPRGRETQYF.

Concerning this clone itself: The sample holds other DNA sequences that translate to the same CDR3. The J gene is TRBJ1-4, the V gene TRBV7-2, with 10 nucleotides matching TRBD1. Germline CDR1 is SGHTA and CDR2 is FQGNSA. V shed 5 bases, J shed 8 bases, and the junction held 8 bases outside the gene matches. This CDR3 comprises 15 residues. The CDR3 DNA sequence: TGTGCCAGCAGCGCGACCGGGACAGGGGACGAAAAACTGTTTTTT. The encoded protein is CASSATGTGDEKLFF. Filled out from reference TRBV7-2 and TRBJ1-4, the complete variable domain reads GAGVSQSPSNKVTEKGKDVELRCDPISGHTALYWYRQSLGQGLEFLIYFQGNSAPDKSGLPSDRFSAERTGGSVSTLTIQRTQQEDSAVYLCASSATGTGDEKLFFGSGTQLSVL.

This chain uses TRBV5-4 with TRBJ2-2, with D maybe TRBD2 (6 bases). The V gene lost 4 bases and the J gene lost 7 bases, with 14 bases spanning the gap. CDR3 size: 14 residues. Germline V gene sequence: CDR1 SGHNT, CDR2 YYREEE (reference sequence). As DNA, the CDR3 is TGTGCCAGCAGCAGGGAGGTGGGGGACGGGGAGCTGTTTTTT. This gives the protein CASSREVGDGELFF.

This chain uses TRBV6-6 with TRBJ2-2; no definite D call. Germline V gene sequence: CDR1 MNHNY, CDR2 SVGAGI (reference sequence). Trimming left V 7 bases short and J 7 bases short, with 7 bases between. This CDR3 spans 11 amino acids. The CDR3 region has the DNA TGTGCCAGCACGAGAGTCGGGGAGCTGTTTTTT. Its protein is CASTRVGELFF.

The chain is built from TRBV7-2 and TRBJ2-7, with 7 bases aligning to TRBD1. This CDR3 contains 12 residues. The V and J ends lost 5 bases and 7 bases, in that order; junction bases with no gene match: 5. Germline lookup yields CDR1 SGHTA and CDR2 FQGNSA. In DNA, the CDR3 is TGTGCCAGCAGCAGAGACAGGGCTGAGCAGTACTTC. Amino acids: CASSRDRAEQYF. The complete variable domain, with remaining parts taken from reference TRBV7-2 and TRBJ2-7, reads GAGVSQSPSNKVTEKGKDVELRCDPISGHTALYWYRQSLGQGLEFLIYFQGNSAPDKSGLPSDRFSAERTGGSVSTLTIQRTQQEDSAVYLCASSRDRAEQYFGPGTRLTVT.

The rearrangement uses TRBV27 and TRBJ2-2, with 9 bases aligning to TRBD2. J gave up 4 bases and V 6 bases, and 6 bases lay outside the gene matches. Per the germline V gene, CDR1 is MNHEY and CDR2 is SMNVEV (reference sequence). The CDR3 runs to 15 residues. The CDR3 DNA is TGTGCCAGCAGAGCGGGGGGAGCTGGCACCGGGGAGCTGTTTTTT. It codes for CASRAGGAGTGELFF.

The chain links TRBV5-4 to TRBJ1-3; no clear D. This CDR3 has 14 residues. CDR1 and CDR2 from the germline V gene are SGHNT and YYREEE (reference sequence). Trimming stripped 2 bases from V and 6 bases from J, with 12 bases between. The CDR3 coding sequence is TGTGCCAGCAGCTTAGGTCAGCGAGAAAACACCATATATTTT. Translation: CASSLGQRENTIYF.

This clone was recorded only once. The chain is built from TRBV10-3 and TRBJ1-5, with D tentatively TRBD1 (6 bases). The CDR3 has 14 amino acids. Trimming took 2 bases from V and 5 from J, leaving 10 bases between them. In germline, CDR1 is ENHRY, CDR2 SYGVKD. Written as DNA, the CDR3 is TGTGCCATCAGTGAGGGGCAGGGGTATCAGCCCCAGCATTTT. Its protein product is CAISEGQGYQPQHF.